A single sample gave rise to the 20 T cell receptor beta chains below, sequenced in a study of cytomegalovirus exposure and HLA in healthy donors. Primers included in the PCR were 60 Vbeta and 13 Jbeta primers. Repertoires were generated with immunoSEQ multiplex PCR, while TCRdb's copy carries only in-frame clones and drops some. Counted here are some 190,000 clones, around 80% occurring once; the ten biggest clones make up 1.5% to 2%. Sequenced material: PBMCs. These receptors came from a woman younger than 45 in good health and CMV-seronegative.

The rearrangement uses TRBV10-3 and TRBJ1-2; D ambiguous. The germline V gene encodes CDR1 ENHRY and CDR2 SYGVKD. V dropped 10 bases and J dropped 0 bases, with 18 bases sitting between them. CDR3 length: 15 residues. CDR3 region: CATLSPAVANYGYTF. The CDR3, as DNA: TGTGCCACCTTGTCGCCCGCGGTGGCTAACTATGGCTACACCTTC.

CDR3 region: CASGLVRQGAYYGYTF. DNA of the CDR3: TGTGCTAGTGGTTTGGTACGGCAGGGGGCCTACTATGGCTACACCTTC. The chain couples TRBV12-5 to TRBJ1-2; 8 bases match TRBD1. J lost 3 bases, V lost 0 bases, and 6 bases had no gene match. Germline values: CDR1 LGHNT, CDR2 FRNRAP. The CDR3 is 16 amino acids. Complete variable domain (other parts from reference TRBV12-5 and TRBJ1-2): DARVTQTPRHKVTEMGQEVTMRCQPILGHNTVFWYRQTMMQGLELLAYFRNRAPLDDSGMPKDRFSAEMPDATLATLKIQPSEPRDSAVYFCASGLVRQGAYYGYTFGSGTRLTVV.

The CDR3 nucleotides read TGTGCCAGCAGCCCCTCTTTGGGCCTCACTAATGAGCAGTTCTTC. It encodes CASSPSLGLTNEQFF. This chain joins TRBV7-3 and TRBJ2-1, with no clear D. CDR1 is SGHTA and CDR2 is FQGTGA in the germline V gene. The CDR3 is made up of 15 amino acids. Trimming left V 5 bases short and J 7 bases short, with 18 bases between.

The rearrangement uses TRBV6-1 and TRBJ1-4; D uncertain. The CDR3 covers 16 residues. The V gene's germline CDR1 is MNHNS and CDR2 SASEGT. V was trimmed by 2 bases and J by 5 bases, leaving 15 bases between them. CDR3 nucleotides: TGTGCCAGCAGTGAATTGGGTGGAGGACCAAATGAAAAACTGTTTTTT. Amino acids: CASSELGGGPNEKLFF.

This chain uses TRBV30 with TRBJ1-5, with 7 nucleotides matching TRBD1. This CDR3 has 15 amino acids. Unmatched junction bases numbered 4, after V lost 2 bases and J lost 0 bases. Germline V gene sequence: CDR1 GTSNPN, CDR2 SVGIG (reference sequence). The CDR3 DNA sequence: TGTGCCTGGAGTCCGACAGGGTATAGCAATCAGCCCCAGCATTTT. Translating gives CAWSPTGYSNQPQHF.

The gene calls are TRBV7-9 and TRBJ2-7, with 10 positions matching TRBD1. This CDR3 is built from 14 residues. CDR1 and CDR2 from the germline V gene are SEHNR and FQNEAQ (reference sequence). The V segment lost 6 bases and the J segment 3 bases; nucleotides outside the gene matches: 5. Here the CDR3 reads CASSRGQGIYEQYF. In DNA, the CDR3 is TGTGCCAGCAGTAGGGGACAGGGGATCTACGAGCAGTACTTC. Supplemented by reference TRBV7-9 and TRBJ2-7, the full variable domain reads DTGVSQNPRHKITKRGQNVTFRCDPISEHNRLYWYRQTLGQGPEFLTYFQNEAQLEKSRLLSDRFSAERPKGSFSTLEIQRTEQGDSAMYLCASSRGQGIYEQYFGPGTRLTVT.

This clone has a single count. The chain carries TRBV6-5 and TRBJ2-7; weak D call: TRBD1 (6 bases). Trimming pared 0 bases from V and 9 bases from J, leaving 15 bases between. Germline values: CDR1 MNHEY, CDR2 SVGAGI. This CDR3 has 14 amino acids. CDR3 in DNA: TGTGCCAGCAGTTACTCGATTGGTCTACAGGGGCAGTACTTC. This gives the protein CASSYSIGLQGQYF.

V gene TRBV7-9 combines with J gene TRBJ1-6; tentative D call: TRBD1 (5 bases). Germline V CDR1 and CDR2: SEHNR, FQNEAQ (reference sequence). This CDR3 region has 18 residues. V shed 1 base and J shed 0 bases, with 13 bases lying between them. The CDR3 bases are TGTGCCAGCAGCTTAGTAGGGGCACTCAGCTCCTATAATTCACCCCTCCACTTT. This encodes CASSLVGALSSYNSPLHF.

The rearrangement links TRBV11-2 to TRBJ1-1; D ambiguous. Deletions cut 5 bases from V and 1 base from J, with 11 bases between. The CDR3 is made up of 14 amino acids. CDR1 and CDR2 from the germline V gene are SGHAT and FQNNGV. The CDR3: CASSRIRENTEAFF. Written as DNA, the CDR3 is TGTGCCAGCAGCCGTATCCGAGAGAACACTGAAGCTTTCTTT.

V gene TRBV30 combines with J gene TRBJ2-7, with a possible D match to TRBD2 (5 bases). Germline CDR1 and CDR2: GTSNPN and SVGIG (reference sequence). Trimming cost V 0 bases and J 2 bases, with 8 bases left between them. The CDR3 totals 13 residues. The CDR3 DNA reads as TGTGCCTGGAGTGTACGGGGTCCCTACGAGCAGTACTTC. Protein product: CAWSVRGPYEQYF.

This chain uses TRBV7-6 with TRBJ1-6, with 9 bases that match TRBD1. Germline V gene sequence: CDR1 SGHVS, CDR2 FNYEAQ. V gave up 2 bases and J gave up 10 bases; unmatched junction bases: 6. The CDR3 loop spans 15 amino acids. The CDR3 nucleotides read TGTGCCAGCAGCTTAATCGGGACAGGGATATCACCCCTCCACTTT. Translation: CASSLIGTGISPLHF.

The chain has TRBV5-1 and TRBJ2-1; the match to TRBD2 covers 7 bases. Germline lookup yields CDR1 SGHRS and CDR2 YFSETQ. V was clipped by 4 bases and J by 9 bases; unmatched bases: 13. CDR3 length equals 15 residues. The CDR3 region is CASSVRWGGGSEQFF. For the CDR3, the DNA is TGCGCCAGCAGCGTACGCTGGGGCGGGGGTAGTGAGCAGTTCTTC. The full variable domain, its missing parts supplied by reference TRBV5-1 and TRBJ2-1, is KAGVTQTPRYLIKTRGQQVTLSCSPISGHRSVSWYQQTPGQGLQFLFEYFSETQRNKGNFPGRFSGRQFSNSRSEMNVSTLELGDSALYLCASSVRWGGGSEQFFGPGTRLTVL.

CDR3 protein: CASSLSLNTGELFF. The CDR3 DNA reads as TGTGCCAGCAGTTTGTCCTTAAACACCGGGGAGCTGTTTTTT. V and J are TRBV27 and TRBJ2-2; D gene ambiguous. Trimming cost V 3 bases and J 2 bases, with 7 bases left between them. The CDR3 contains 14 residues. Germline CDR1 MNHEY, CDR2 SMNVEV (reference sequence).

V gene TRBV5-5 combines with J gene TRBJ2-7, with a tentative D call TRBD2 (6 bases). The CDR3 spans 16 residues. The germline V gene encodes CDR1 SGHKS and CDR2 YYEKEE (reference sequence). Trimming removed 0 bases at V and 0 bases at J, with 13 bases between. CDR3 protein: CASSLDRRGLSYEQYF. CDR3 sequence (DNA): TGTGCCAGCAGCTTGGATCGGCGGGGACTCTCCTACGAGCAGTACTTC.

This clone was recorded only once. V is TRBV7-3 and J is TRBJ1-1, with D unclear. Trimming shortened V by 5 bases and J by 7 bases, and 14 bases separated the two germline ends. Germline V lookup: CDR1 SGHTA, CDR2 FQGTGA. The CDR3 is made up of 13 amino acids. In nucleotides, the CDR3 is TGTGCCAGCAGCCATCTAGAACGGAATGAAGCTTTCTTT. Translation gives CASSHLERNEAFF.

V gene TRBV28 combines with J gene TRBJ2-1, with TRBD1 matching over 8 bases. Germline V lookup: CDR1 MDHEN, CDR2 SYDVKM. The CDR3 consists of 15 residues. V was clipped by 3 bases and J by 4 bases; unmatched bases: 5. CDR3 DNA: TGTGCCAGCAGTTTCTTGGACAGGGCGTACAATGAGCAGTTCTTC. Translated: CASSFLDRAYNEQFF.

V and J are TRBV7-3 and TRBJ1-1; 7 bases agree with TRBD1. The J segment lost 0 bases and the V segment lost 5 bases, leaving 9 bases of the junction unmatched. Per germline, CDR1 SGHTA and CDR2 FQGTGA. CDR3 size: 16 residues. This CDR3 reads CASSPGQVLVNTEAFF. CDR3 DNA: TGTGCCAGCAGCCCAGGACAGGTGTTAGTGAACACTGAAGCTTTCTTT.

The sample holds a few counts of this clone. CDR3 sequence: CASSQDLTGVTGELFF. The CDR3, as DNA: TGTGCCAGCAGCCAAGATCTTACAGGGGTCACCGGGGAGCTGTTTTTT. This chain joins TRBV14 and TRBJ2-2; TRBD1 agrees at 7 bases. CDR3 length: 16 amino acids. Germline CDR1 is SGHDN and CDR2 is FVKESK. Trimming removed 0 bases from V and 4 bases from J; junction bases left unmatched: 5.

This clone was seen more than once but under ten times. J is TRBJ2-7 and V is TRBV7-3; D is perhaps TRBD1 (5 bases). The CDR3 runs 14 residues. V was clipped by 5 bases and J by 4 bases, with 15 bases between them. CDR1 SGHTA and CDR2 FQGTGA come from the germline V gene. CDR3 protein: CASSQWGLQYEQYF. In DNA, the CDR3 is TGTGCCAGCAGCCAATGGGGCCTACAGTACGAGCAGTACTTC.

The gene calls are TRBV4-3 and TRBJ2-1, with 8 nucleotides matching TRBD1. V lost 2 bases to trimming and J lost 4 bases; unmatched junction nucleotides: 7. This CDR3 is built from 16 residues. In germline, CDR1 is LGHNA, CDR2 YSLEER. The CDR3 DNA reads as TGCGCCAGCAGCCAATGGGCAGGGGGCGCATACAATGAGCAGTTCTTC. Protein: CASSQWAGGAYNEQFF.